This TCR beta chain originates from a study of T-cell memory formation after mild COVID-19 (dated by TCRdb to the early 2020s). Background on the whole study: TCR sequence clusters from the two donors were largely donor specific. In two donors, T-cell clones that expanded and contracted after mild COVID-19 were tracked by sequencing TCRalpha and TCRbeta repertoires over time. The cohort comprised two young, previously healthy adult volunteers, one female and one male.

A remark on this clonotype: The antigen it binds to is not known. No base quality information exists; no much larger clone differs at one position.

Sequencer: Illumina NovaSeq 6000. Using 5'RACE with constant-segment primers, TCRalpha and TCRbeta cDNA libraries were constructed, with sample barcodes and unique molecular identifiers added in the process. Trizol reagent was used to extract RNA from every sample. Amplification of the libraries took two PCR steps, and the second step added a second sample barcode plus Illumina TruSeq adapters. Libraries were sequenced on an Illumina NovaSeq with 2 x 150 bp paired-end reads. As for how the authors treated the data: The reads were demultiplexed and collapsed into UMI-guided consensus sequences using migec v1.2.7. Using mixcr v2.1.11, the UMI consensuses were aligned to TRA and TRB V and J templates and assembled into clonotypes. A clonotype was counted as expanded or contracted only if both edgeR and NoisET called the change significant, with noise models trained on biological replicates. edgeR calls used a false discovery rate-adjusted p below 0.01 and a log2 fold-change threshold of 1. PCA with hierarchical clustering of max-normalized trajectories of the 1000 most abundant clonotypes was used as exploratory dynamics analysis. Each responding clone was given a CD4 or CD8 phenotype based on the CD4+ and CD8+ repertoires, which had been sequenced separately. TCRdb applied fastp at Q25 and MiXCR to the public reads, then kept only in-frame beta chains. Identical CDR3 protein sequences are pooled into one entry, listed with their most common genes and DNA. For this entry, the V and J calls and clone size follow TCRdb and not the study's own pipeline. The sample table holds 360,000 or so distinct CDR3 sequences, of which 25% to 30% were seen once. The ten largest account for roughly 12% of the sample.

Ficoll-Paque density gradient centrifugation was used to isolate PBMCs. The paper as a whole reports these results and caveats: Some responding clones were detected in pre-infection memory, suggesting pre-existing cross-reactive memory T cells joined the SARS-CoV-2 response. The study covered only a couple of mild cases, and larger cohorts including severe cases with pre-infection samples were considered necessary. Contracting CD4+ clones were found mainly in CM and EM memory subsets, while CD8+ clones were enriched in EMRA. Balanced CD4/CD8 phenotypes were observed for clones contracting from day 15 to 85, whereas a bias towards CD4+ was observed for a second wave of clones expanding from day 15 to 37. SARS-CoV-2 specificity of the second-wave clones peaking on day 37 was not confirmed.

CDR1 and CDR2 are drawn from the germline V gene: MGHRA, YSYEKL. Counted from cysteine to phenylalanine, this CDR3 has 16 amino acids. Of all the DNA, just the CDR3 is kept, 48 bases in frame from base 1. At the junction V is shortened by 3 bases and J by 8 bases; bases outside the gene matches: 10. The chain joins TRBV4-1 to TRBJ2-1, with TRBD1 identical over 10 junction bases. This clonotype originated in an adult woman who had mild COVID-19 (a few samples of this study predate the infection). The sample titles of this study are shuffled in the database, so cell type and time point are left out; the donor was told from shared clones. Input material: PBMCs or a T cell subset sorted from them (not recorded which). The bases read TGCGCCAGCAGCCAGGTGCCGGGACAGGGGACCCATGAGCAGTTCTTC. Its translation reads: CASSQVPGQGTHEQFF.